Below are 14 T cell receptor beta chains sequenced from a single sample in a study of blood T cells in healthy people across ages (dated by TCRdb to between 2014 and 2016). Libraries were made using 5' RACE. Instrument used: Illumina HiSeq 2500. A second PCR of about 7 to 12 cycles was performed with a sample-barcoded 5' primer and a J-beta primer mix. Using fastp at Q25 and MiXCR, TCRdb reprocessed the public reads and kept productive beta chains. Every CDR3 protein is listed once, alongside the most common genes and DNA of its rows. This sample comprises 750,000 to 950,000 distinct CDR3 sequences, approximately 53% of them detected only once. Together, the top ten hold approximately 40% of the sample. Sequencing used blood. The receptors here all came from an elderly man in good health.

The chain uses TRBV20-1 and TRBJ2-7, with D tentatively TRBD2 (6 bases). CDR1 and CDR2 from the germline V gene are DFQATT and SNEGSKA (reference sequence). This CDR3 contains 9 residues. Deletions cut 8 bases from V and 8 bases from J, with 10 bases between. The CDR3 DNA reads TGCAGTCGTGCGGGACAGCAGTACTTC. Translation gives CSRAGQQYF.

This chain uses TRBV5-1 with TRBJ2-5; TRBD2 matches 9 bases. Trimming took 4 bases from V and 5 from J; bases not matched to a gene: 9. The CDR3 length is 15 residues. The germline gives CDR1 SGHRS, CDR2 YFSETQ. CDR3 region: CASSTGLASGETQYF. The CDR3 DNA is TGCGCCAGCAGCACCGGACTAGCGAGTGGGGAGACCCAGTACTTC.

The rearrangement uses TRBV28 and TRBJ1-2; D not certain. Trimming took off 6 bases at V and 6 bases at J, with 20 bases between the two ends. Germline V gives CDR1 MDHEN, CDR2 SYDVKM. CDR3 length equals 15 residues. The CDR3 protein is CASRNYQAPRDGYTF. The CDR3 coding sequence is TGTGCCAGCAGAAACTACCAGGCCCCGAGGGATGGCTACACCTTC.

The chain uses TRBV6-1 and TRBJ2-7, with TRBD1 matching 7 bases. V lost 7 bases, J lost 3 bases, and 6 bases stayed unmatched. CDR1 MNHNS and CDR2 SASEGT come from the germline V gene. The CDR3 extends over 13 amino acids. CDR3 amino acids: CASTARGYYEQYF. The CDR3 DNA sequence: TGTGCCAGCACGGCCAGGGGGTACTACGAGCAGTACTTC.

V gene TRBV7-9 combines with J gene TRBJ2-7, with D maybe TRBD2 (6 bases). The CDR3 totals 16 residues. Germline V gene data show CDR1 as SEHNR and CDR2 as FQNEAQ (reference sequence). Trimming took off 0 bases at V and 6 bases at J, with 18 bases between the two ends. The CDR3 reads CASSLAGSGGAGEQYF. The CDR3 nucleotides are TGTGCCAGCAGCTTAGCCGGATCCGGGGGAGCCGGCGAGCAGTACTTC.

This clonotype was observed once. V is TRBV6-5 and J is TRBJ2-7; D gene uncertain. V was cut by 2 bases and J by 0 bases, with 8 bases left in between. Germline CDR1 reads MNHEY; CDR2 reads SVGAGI. The CDR3 totals 14 residues. The CDR3 nucleotides read TGTGCCAGCAGTTACACGACAACCTCCTACGAGCAGTACTTC. It codes for CASSYTTTSYEQYF.

The rearrangement uses TRBV28 and TRBJ1-5, with unresolved D. CDR1 and CDR2 (germline): MDHEN, SYDVKM. V lost 3 bases, J lost 5 bases, and 11 bases lay in between. The CDR3 has 14 residues. The CDR3 DNA reads as TGTGCCAGCAGTTTGGGTCAGATCGATCAGCCCCAGCATTTT. It encodes CASSLGQIDQPQHF.

This clonotype showed up just a few times. This rearrangement joins TRBV20-1 to TRBJ2-7; 7 nucleotides align to TRBD1. The trim removed 7 bases at V and 5 bases at J, leaving 11 bases unmatched. This CDR3 is 13 amino acids long. CDR1 is DFQATT, CDR2 SNEGSKA, per germline (reference sequence). Here the CDR3 DNA reads TGCAGTGTCCCGAAGGGGGCTATCGACGAGCAGTACTTC. Translation: CSVPKGAIDEQYF.

This sequence joins TRBV12-3 or TRBV12-4 and TRBJ1-4; D possibly corresponds to TRBD1 (5 bases). V was shortened by 0 bases and J by 5 bases, with 10 bases between the two germline ends. The CDR3 has 15 residues. CDR3 sequence reads: CASSLAGRQNEKLFF. In DNA form, the CDR3 reads TGTGCCAGCAGTTTAGCGGGGCGCCAGAATGAAAAACTGTTTTTT.

This clonotype was detected a few times. CDR3 residues: CASSVTGDSGANVLTF. The CDR3 DNA reads TGTGCCAGCAGTGTGACAGGCGACTCTGGGGCCAACGTCCTGACTTTC. V gene TRBV5-6 combines with J gene TRBJ2-6; D might be TRBD1 (6 bases). CDR3 size: 16 residues. Trimming pared 5 bases from V and 0 bases from J, leaving 12 bases between. CDR1 is SGHDT, CDR2 YYEEEE, per germline.

The rearrangement joins TRBV6-6 to TRBJ2-5, with 7 bases that match TRBD1. The last part of the DNA fits TRBJ2-7 better; the J call may be wrong. This CDR3 has 15 residues. Germline lookup yields CDR1 MNHNY and CDR2 SVGAGI (reference sequence). Here the CDR3 reads CASSRQGRQRDEQYF. The CDR3 DNA reads as TGTGCCAGCAGTCGACAGGGCCGACAGCGAGACGAGCAGTACTTC.

This clonotype was observed a handful of times. V usage is TRBV12-3 or TRBV12-4 and J usage is TRBJ2-1, with TRBD2 matching 7 bases. Trimming at V came to 5 bases and at J to 0 bases, leaving 10 bases not matched to a gene. This CDR3 has 17 amino acids. CDR3 nucleotide sequence: TGTGCCAGCAGTCCATTACTAGCGCAAAGCTCCTACAATGAGCAGTTCTTC. Its protein is CASSPLLAQSSYNEQFF.

This chain connects TRBV20-1 to TRBJ2-4; TRBD2 matches at 11 bases. The J call may be wrong; the DNA end is better matched by TRBJ2-7. The CDR3 spans 15 residues. CDR1 and CDR2 from the germline V gene are DFQATT and SNEGSKA (reference sequence). This chain's CDR3 is CSATTGTSGLDEQYF. The CDR3 coding sequence is TGCAGTGCCACGACCGGGACTAGCGGTCTCGACGAGCAGTACTTC.

This clonotype was counted a single time. The genes are TRBV20-1 and TRBJ1-2; perhaps TRBD1 as D (5 bases). The length of the CDR3 is 16 residues. Germline values: CDR1 DFQATT, CDR2 SNEGSKA (reference sequence). Trimming took 0 bases from V and 3 from J, leaving 17 bases between them. The CDR3 is CSARDPRGGGHYGYTF. DNA for the CDR3: TGCAGTGCTAGAGATCCCCGTGGGGGGGGTCACTATGGCTACACCTTC.